This TCR beta chain was sequenced during a study of blood T cell repertoires in COVID-19. Across the whole study: Acute and convalescent COVID-19 specimens originated in the United States, Italy and Spain. PBMCs, B-cell-depleted T cells, or T cells were the source of the cDNA or gDNA that made up the material.

Original data processing: Researchers report that nucleated cell counts were estimated from reference gene primer amplification. The protocol was immunoSEQ multiplex PCR, while the TCRdb copy is restricted to in-frame clones and leaves out a portion. V, J and clone size reflect that table, while D and trimming were determined from the DNA. Of about 140,000 clones listed, around 76% are singletons. This TCR was sampled from a man aged 80 or over with acute or convalescent COVID-19. Sequencing used peripheral blood.

In DNA, the CDR3 is TGTGCCAGCGGACAGGGAGTGGGGGATACGCAGTATTTT. It encodes CASGQGVGDTQYF. This sequence joins TRBV9 and TRBJ2-3; 8 bases map to TRBD1. Germline-derived CDR1 and CDR2 are SGDLS and YYNGEE. This CDR3 comprises 13 residues. V gave up 7 bases and J gave up 6 bases; unmatched junction bases: 7. Looking up the rest from reference TRBV9 and TRBJ2-3 gives the full variable domain: DSGVTQTPKHLITATGQRVTLRCSPRSGDLSVYWYQQSLDQGLQFLIQYYNGEERAKGNILERFSAQQFPDLHSELNLSSLELGDSALYFCASGQGVGDTQYFGPGTRLTVL.